This T cell receptor beta chain was recorded in a study of T cells in Graves' hyperthyroidism and ophthalmopathy. Broader study findings: Onset of ophthalmopathy came a median around 6.5 months after the model predicted it.

In its sample, this clonotype was seen many times. Its antigen remains unidentified. V was clipped by 4 bases and J by 8 bases, with 20 bases between them. CDR1 and CDR2 (germline): SEHNR, FQNEAQ (reference sequence). The CDR3 runs to 16 residues. Authors of the study amplified TCR beta CDR3 regions from RNA transcripts. RT-PCR in the first round (using the HTBI primer set) targeted the TCR CDR3. In TCRdb, the multiplex PCR reads were re-called with MiXCR into one record per CDR3 protein. Here the sample spans roughly 800,000 distinct CDR3 sequences, approximately 40% being singletons. This sequence joins TRBV7-9 and TRBJ1-4, with D tentatively TRBD1 (5 bases). The TCR originated in a man in his late teens or twenties with Graves' hyperthyroidism. The sequenced sample was blood. CDR3 amino acids: CASSSSEQAGREKLFF. The DNA for the CDR3 is TGTGCCAGCAGCTCCTCGGAGCAGGCAGGGCGGGAAAAACTGTTTTTT.